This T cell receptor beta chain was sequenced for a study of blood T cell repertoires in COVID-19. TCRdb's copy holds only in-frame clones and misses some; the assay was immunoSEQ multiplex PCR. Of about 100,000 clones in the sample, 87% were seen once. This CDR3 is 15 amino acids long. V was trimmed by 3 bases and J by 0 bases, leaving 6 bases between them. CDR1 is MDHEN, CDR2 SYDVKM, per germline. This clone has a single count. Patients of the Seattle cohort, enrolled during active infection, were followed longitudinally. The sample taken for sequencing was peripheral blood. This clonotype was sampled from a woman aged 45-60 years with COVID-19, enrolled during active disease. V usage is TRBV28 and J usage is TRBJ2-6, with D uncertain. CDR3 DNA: TGTGCCAGCAGTTTGAGTACCTCTGGGGCCAACGTCCTGACTTTC. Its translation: CASSLSTSGANVLTF.